The source of this T cell receptor (beta chain) is a study of shared clonotypes between healthy human individuals. Clones were read by immunoSEQ multiplex PCR, and TCRdb kept only the in-frame ones, dropping some. The sample carries around 1.5 million clones, about 98% recorded once. The CDR3 spans 17 residues. Germline V gene data show CDR1 as MNHNS and CDR2 as SASEGT. Trimming removed 1 base at V and 3 bases at J, with 16 bases between. The clonotype comes from a man aged 30-40 years in good health. The chain has TRBV6-1 and TRBJ1-5, with D maybe TRBD1 (6 bases). Material: naive CD4+ T cells sorted from blood. The subset is: CD45RA+ positively selected. The CDR3, as DNA: TGTGCCAGCAGTGAAGTTGCAACAGGGAACCTCAATCAGCCCCAGCATTTT. Residues: CASSEVATGNLNQPQHF.